This record covers a single T cell receptor beta chain. Its antigen is currently not known. Base qualities are not recorded, but no much larger clone differs from it by a single base. Including cysteine and phenylalanine, the CDR3 has 15 amino acids. The CDR3 DNA has 45 bases and is translated from base 1. V lost 6 bases and J lost 2 bases, and the count of bases not matched to a germline gene is 7. CDR1 and CDR2 were assigned from the germline V gene as SGHTA and FQGNSA. Sequencing used an Illumina HiSeq 2500. Quantitative 5'-RACE with molecular barcodes was used to prepare TCR beta libraries. As for how the authors treated the data: To identify disease-linked TCR variants, a new computational method was used, one built on a probabilistic model of VDJ rearrangement. Using fastp trimming at Q25 and MiXCR clonotype assembly, TCRdb reanalyzed the public sequencing data and kept in-frame beta chains. Rows are combined by CDR3 protein, so each entry shows the most common genes and DNA. The V and J calls were determined by TCRdb, not by the authors. Across this sample there are roughly 700,000 distinct CDR3 sequences, with 15% to 20% seen only once. The ten largest clones add up to under 20% of the sample.

This specimen belongs to a study of CD8 T cells in ankylosing spondylitis (dated by TCRdb to between 2016 and 2019). About the investigation overall: To find TCR variants linked to disease, the study profiled T cell receptor beta repertoires in ankylosing spondylitis patients and healthy donors. Samples of peripheral blood were taken, and for ankylosing spondylitis patients, synovial fluid was collected as well. In total, the full study cohort was made up of roughly 100 healthy donors and some 26 ankylosing spondylitis patients. What the study reported, not specific to this receptor: The disease-linked clones showed a CD8+ phenotype and occurred at relatively low frequencies in peripheral blood. Blood from ankylosing spondylitis patients appeared to be characterized by a TCR beta motif made up of several highly homologous amino acid variants. The disease-linked clones were reported as significantly enriched in matched synovial fluid samples from ankylosing spondylitis patients. Some motif variants were previously reported in synovial fluid and blood of reactive arthritis patients, suggesting common disease-initiation mechanisms.

The sequenced sample was blood, either unsorted or a sorted T cell fraction (not recorded which). The receptor was derived from a male donor with ankylosing spondylitis. Recombination connected TRBV7-2 to TRBJ2-7; TRBD2 agrees with 10 junctional bases. The sequenced DNA: TGTGCCAGCAGAACGGTACTAGCGGGGCCCTACGAGCAGTACTTC. The resulting protein is CASRTVLAGPYEQYF.